Following are 7 T cell receptor beta chains from one sample sequenced in a study of shared clonotypes between healthy human individuals. The assay was immunoSEQ multiplex PCR, and TCRdb's table has in-frame clones only and misses some. Of over 850,000 clones in the sample, more than 75% were seen once. The sequencing input was memory CD4+ T cells from PBMCs. As to subset: CD45RA-negative fraction. The receptor source for this set is a man aged 18 to 30 in good health. Some clones in this sample may be carry-over from other donors' samples.

The chain couples TRBV5-1 to TRBJ2-1; perhaps TRBD1 as D (6 bases). Germline CDR1 and CDR2: SGHRS and YFSETQ. Trimming shortened V by 5 bases and J by 8 bases, and 14 bases separated the two germline ends. CDR3 length equals 13 residues. CDR3 loop: CASRQGTSDEQFF. CDR3 DNA sequence: TGCGCCAGCAGACAAGGGACATCCGATGAGCAGTTCTTC.

This clone has only one observation. The V gene is TRBV7-2, the J gene TRBJ2-3; D remains ambiguous. The V end lost 4 bases, the J end lost 5 bases, and 7 bases lay between the germline ends. The CDR3 sequence is 12 residues long. The germline CDR1 and CDR2 sequences are SGHTA and FQGNSA. The CDR3 spells CASSSTIDTQYF. Written as DNA, the CDR3 is TGTGCCAGCAGCTCGACGATAGATACGCAGTATTTT.

This clone was seen repeatedly, ten times or more. The sample contains more than one DNA sequence encoding this CDR3. J is TRBJ2-3 and V is TRBV5-4; unclear D gene. This CDR3 comprises 12 residues. Germline lookup yields CDR1 SGHNT and CDR2 YYREEE (reference sequence). Trimming removed 4 bases at V and 0 bases at J, with 3 bases between. Here the CDR3 DNA reads TGTGCCAGCAGCCCTAGCACAGATACGCAGTATTTT. It encodes CASSPSTDTQYF.

This clone occurred once. The chain carries TRBV27 and TRBJ1-2, with a tentative D call TRBD1 (5 bases). The CDR3 contains 13 residues. Germline loops: CDR1 MNHEY, CDR2 SMNVEV (reference sequence). Trimming pared 5 bases from V and 7 bases from J, leaving 14 bases between. This CDR3 reads CASSPPGGSGYTF. CDR3 coding DNA: TGTGCCAGCAGTCCCCCGGGGGGATCTGGCTACACCTTC.

This clone was seen once. The chain has TRBV11-2 and TRBJ2-7, with 11 bases that match TRBD2. The CDR3 extends over 16 amino acids. J gave up 2 bases and V 7 bases, and 10 bases lay outside the gene matches. Germline loops: CDR1 SGHAT, CDR2 FQNNGV. The chain's CDR3 is CASTPSPSGRTYEQYF. The CDR3 DNA reads as TGTGCCAGCACCCCGTCCCCTAGCGGGAGGACCTACGAGCAGTACTTC. The whole variable domain, filled in from reference TRBV11-2 and TRBJ2-7, reads EAGVAQSPRYKIIEKRQSVAFWCNPISGHATLYWYQQILGQGPKLLIQFQNNGVVDDSQLPKDRFSAERLKGVDSTLKIQPAKLEDSAVYLCASTPSPSGRTYEQYFGPGTRLTVT.

The CDR3 loop reads CAWSPDVAGYNEQFF. CDR3 DNA sequence: TGTGCCTGGAGTCCTGACGTGGCAGGCTACAATGAGCAGTTCTTC. The chain employs TRBV30 and TRBJ2-1, with unresolved D. Germline values: CDR1 GTSNPN, CDR2 SVGIG (reference sequence). The germline V and J ends were trimmed by 2 bases and 3 bases, with 14 bases remaining between them. The CDR3 loop spans 15 amino acids.

The chain recombines TRBV5-1 with TRBJ2-1; D unresolved. CDR1 SGHRS and CDR2 YFSETQ come from the germline V gene. V lost 0 bases, J lost 2 bases, and 9 bases lay in between. This CDR3 is 15 amino acids long. The CDR3 sequence is CASSLDRLAYNEQFF. CDR3 coding DNA: TGCGCCAGCAGCTTGGACCGCCTGGCCTACAATGAGCAGTTCTTC.